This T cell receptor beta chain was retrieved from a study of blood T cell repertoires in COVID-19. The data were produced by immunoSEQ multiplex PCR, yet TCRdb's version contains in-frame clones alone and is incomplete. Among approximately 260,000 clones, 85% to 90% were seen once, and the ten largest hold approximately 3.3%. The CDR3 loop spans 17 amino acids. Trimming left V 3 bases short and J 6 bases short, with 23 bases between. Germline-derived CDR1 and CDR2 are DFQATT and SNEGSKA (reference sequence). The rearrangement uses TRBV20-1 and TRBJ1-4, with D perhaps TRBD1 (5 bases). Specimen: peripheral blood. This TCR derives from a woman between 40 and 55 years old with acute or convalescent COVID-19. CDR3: CSASGVFGGKYDEKLFF. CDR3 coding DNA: TGCAGTGCTAGTGGCGTTTTCGGGGGGAAGTATGATGAAAAACTGTTTTTT.